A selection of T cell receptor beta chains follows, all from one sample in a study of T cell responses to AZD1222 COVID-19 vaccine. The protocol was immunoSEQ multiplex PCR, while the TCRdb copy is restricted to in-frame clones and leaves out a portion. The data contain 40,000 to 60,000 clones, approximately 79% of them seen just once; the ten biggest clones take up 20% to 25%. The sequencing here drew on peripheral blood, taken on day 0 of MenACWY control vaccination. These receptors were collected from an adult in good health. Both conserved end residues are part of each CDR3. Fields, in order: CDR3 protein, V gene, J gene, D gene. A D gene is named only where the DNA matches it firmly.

CASSVQQGAGEQYF	TRBV10-2	TRBJ2-7	TRBD1
CASSDQGSYGYTF	TRBV2	TRBJ1-2	.
CASSVGQGWELSSPLHF	TRBV9	TRBJ1-6	.
CASSLWSNSNQPQHF	TRBV28	TRBJ1-5	.
CASTALPSDNEQFF	TRBV9	TRBJ2-1	.
CASSLWGGHTEAFF	TRBV28	TRBJ1-1	.
CASSLGPGGVVTGELFF	TRBV7-6	TRBJ2-2	TRBD1
CASSYSTGGNSPLHF	TRBV6-5	TRBJ1-6	TRBD1
CASSTGYRSNQPQHF	TRBV27	TRBJ1-5	.
CASSLVVRGTYNEQFF	TRBV7-7	TRBJ2-1	.
CASSPTAGKDSPLHF	TRBV3-1/TRBV3-2	TRBJ1-6	.
CASSPPRGFKGATNEKLFF	TRBV7-9	TRBJ1-4	.
CASGNRGGGGQPQHF	TRBV3-1/TRBV3-2	TRBJ1-5	.
CAISESMSQAQQPQHF	TRBV10-3	TRBJ1-5	.
CASSGHRGLANYGYTF	TRBV7-8	TRBJ1-2	TRBD1
CASSLAGVTYNSPLHF	TRBV5-1	TRBJ1-6	.
CASSEGEWNTEAFF	TRBV2	TRBJ1-1	.
CASSIGDIVGGYTF	TRBV19	TRBJ1-2	.
CASSWTSYGYTF	TRBV6-5	TRBJ1-2	.
CATSSGGGSQPQHF	TRBV15	TRBJ1-5	TRBD1
CASSLLTGFQPQHF	TRBV28	TRBJ1-5	TRBD1
CARSLAGRNYGYTF	TRBV5-3	TRBJ1-2	.
CASSVSAGGLLNEQFF	TRBV9	TRBJ2-1	.
CASSLATRNEKLFF	TRBV11-2	TRBJ1-4	.
CASSQDLGQGAGGYTF	TRBV4-1	TRBJ1-2	TRBD1
CAWSRDHNEQFF	TRBV30	TRBJ2-1	.
CASSLQGQGVNEQYF	TRBV28	TRBJ2-7	.
CATSDRGQGEKLFF	TRBV24-1	TRBJ1-4	TRBD1
CASSPLGTSTDTQYF	TRBV6-2/TRBV6-3	TRBJ2-3	.
CASTIRGRGWADTQYF	TRBV2	TRBJ2-3	.
CASSVSPGVYNEQFF	TRBV9	TRBJ2-1	.
CASSFDILPLLSGKVYEQYF	TRBV19	TRBJ2-7	TRBD2
CASSLLPGRLIVQETQYF	TRBV7-3	TRBJ2-5	.
CASSLWTGRNTEAFF	TRBV28	TRBJ1-1	TRBD1
CAWSVVAGGHEQFF	TRBV30	TRBJ2-1	TRBD2
CASSEKGGEGQPQHF	TRBV6-4	TRBJ1-5	.
CASSLGGKTQYF	TRBV11-1	TRBJ2-5	.
CASSLAGANYGYTF	TRBV5-5	TRBJ1-2	.
CASSINSGAAEAFF	TRBV19	TRBJ1-1	.
CASTRTGSIANTIYF	TRBV19	TRBJ1-3	.
CASSEERPSQF	TRBV6-1	TRBJ1-1	.
CASSSLGGQGGPSSYEQYF	TRBV19	TRBJ2-7	TRBD1